This T cell receptor beta chain was captured in a study of radiotherapy plus CTLA-4 blockade in lung cancer. Whole-study context: Among patients, about 20% showed objective responses, and roughly 31% had disease control.

Profiling relied on immunoSEQ multiplex PCR, and the TCRdb table lists in-frame clones only, not all of them. The sample shows 51,000 or so clones, 88% of them seen only once. In its sample, this clone was seen a few times. After removal of 1 base from V and 9 bases from J, the junction contained 9 bases not matched to a gene. Germline-derived CDR1 and CDR2 are SGHVS and FQNEAQ. The length of the CDR3 is 15 residues. The clonotype comes from a human donor with non-small cell lung cancer whose response to radiotherapy plus ipilimumab could not be evaluated. Source: peripheral blood, taken from a patient treated with radiotherapy plus ipilimumab. The J gene is TRBJ2-1, the V gene TRBV7-8; 7 nucleotides line up with TRBD2. CDR3 in DNA: TGTGCCAGCAGCTTAGTGACTAGCCGATCCGCTGAGCAGTTCTTC. It codes for CASSLVTSRSAEQFF.